The T cell receptor (beta chain) described here comes from a study of beta chain features in type 1 diabetes. The overall study: All samples together contributed almost 110,000,000 sorted cells for examination. Broader study findings: PCR could preferentially amplify shorter templates, alike in patients and controls. All four CD4+ subsets of Type 1 diabetes patients contained TCRB CDR3s that were moderately but significantly shorter. The influence of HLA type on TCRB rearrangement stayed undetermined. Individuals with type 1 diabetes displayed fewer insertions and more deletions at VDJ junctions.

The germline CDR1 and CDR2 sequences are MRHNA and SNTAGT. V shed 5 bases and J shed 5 bases, with 11 bases lying between them. The CDR3 loop spans 13 amino acids. On this clone itself: Antigen specificity is unknown.

Since all of the isolated RNA was reverse transcribed, expressed TCRB transcripts were what got sequenced. The protocol was immunoSEQ multiplex PCR, while the TCRdb copy is restricted to in-frame clones and leaves out a portion. The data show almost 350,000 clones, roughly 8.8% seen once. This sequence joins TRBV6-4 and TRBJ2-3; D might be TRBD2 (5 bases). This clonotype originated in a man aged 25 to 40 with type 1 diabetes. Sequencing input: central memory CD4+ T cells from blood. The CDR3: CASSLYRGDTQYF. The CDR3 DNA reads TGTGCCAGCAGTTTGTATCGGGGAGATACGCAGTATTTT.